The subject of this entry is one TCR beta chain. Profiling relied on immunoSEQ multiplex PCR, and the TCRdb table lists in-frame clones only, not all of them. Among around 84,000 clones listed, approximately 90% were seen once. These data are taken from a study of OX40 agonist ivuxolimab in advanced cancers. For the study at large: Eligibility admitted prior anti-PD-1, anti-PD-L1 or anti-CTLA-4 therapy; around 38% had some. Partial responses, seen in three patients, involved one hepatocellular carcinoma and two cutaneous melanomas.

Looked up from germline, CDR1 is SGHTA and CDR2 is FQGNSA. V lost 3 bases to trimming and J lost 0 bases, with 5 bases between them. The CDR3 has 13 amino acids. The TCR originated in an adult with an advanced solid tumor such as melanoma, head and neck, liver or kidney cancer. Material: CD4+ or CD8+ T cells sorted from blood, obtained in a trial of the OX40 agonist ivuxolimab. The chain has TRBV7-2 and TRBJ1-1; D not resolved. CDR3: CASSLWMNTEAFF. CDR3 in DNA: TGTGCCAGCAGCTTGTGGATGAACACTGAAGCTTTCTTT.